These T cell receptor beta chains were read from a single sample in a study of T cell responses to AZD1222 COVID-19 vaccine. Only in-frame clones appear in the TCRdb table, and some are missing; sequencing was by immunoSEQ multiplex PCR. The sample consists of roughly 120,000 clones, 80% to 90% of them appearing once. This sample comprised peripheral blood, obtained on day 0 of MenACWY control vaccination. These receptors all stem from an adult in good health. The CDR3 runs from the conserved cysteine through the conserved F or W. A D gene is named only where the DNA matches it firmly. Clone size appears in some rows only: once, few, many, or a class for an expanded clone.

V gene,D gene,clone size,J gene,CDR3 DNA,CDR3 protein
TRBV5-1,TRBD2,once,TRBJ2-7,TGCGCCAGCAGCTTGGATGCTAGCGGGACCACCTACGAGCAGTACTTC,CASSLDASGTTYEQYF
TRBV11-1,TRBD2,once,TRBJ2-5,TGTGCCAGCAGCTTAGGGGGGGGCCAAGAGACCCAGTACTTC,CASSLGGGQETQYF
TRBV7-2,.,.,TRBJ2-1,TGTGCCAGCAGCCCCTTCCAACAGGGAGGGAATGAGCAGTTCTTC,CASSPFQQGGNEQFF
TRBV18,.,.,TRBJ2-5,TGTGCCAGCTCACCACAAACAGGAGTAGAGACCCAGTACTTC,CASSPQTGVETQYF
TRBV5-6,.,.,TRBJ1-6,TGTGCCAGCAGCTTGTATAATTCACCCCTCCACTTT,CASSLYNSPLHF
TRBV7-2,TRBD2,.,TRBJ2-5,TGTGCCAGCAGCTTAGGCCCTTCGGCGGGGGATTTCCAGTACTTC,CASSLGPSAGDFQYF
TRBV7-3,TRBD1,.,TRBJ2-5,TGTGCCAGCAGCTTAAGTCCAGGGGACAGGGGCCAAGAGACCCAGTACTTC,CASSLSPGDRGQETQYF
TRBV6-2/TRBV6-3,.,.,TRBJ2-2,TGTGCCAGCAGGCCTTTAGGGGGGGCGATGAACACCGGGGAGCTGTTTTTT,CASRPLGGAMNTGELFF
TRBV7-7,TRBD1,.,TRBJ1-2,TGTGCCAGCAGCTACCCGGGACAGTATGGCTACACCTTC,CASSYPGQYGYTF
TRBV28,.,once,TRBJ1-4,TGTGCCAGCCGACAGACAACTAATGAAAAACTGTTTTTT,CASRQTTNEKLFF
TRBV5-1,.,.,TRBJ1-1,TGCGCCAGCGGTCCCCAGGGACCCTCTCCAGCTTTCTTT,CASGPQGPSPAFF
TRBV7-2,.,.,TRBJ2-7,TGTGCCAGCAGCCCCTTGCGGGGAGTCACCGAGCAGTACTTC,CASSPLRGVTEQYF
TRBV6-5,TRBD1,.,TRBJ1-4,TGTGCCAGCGGCCCGCGGGACAGTAATGAAAAACTGTTTTTT,CASGPRDSNEKLFF
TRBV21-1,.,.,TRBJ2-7,TGTGCCAGCAGCAAAGTGAGCGACGAGCTCTACGAGCAGTACTTC,CASSKVSDELYEQYF
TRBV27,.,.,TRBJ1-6,TGTGCCAGCAGCTGGCTGTTCAGGGATGTGGCCGGGAATTCACCCCTCCACTTT,CASSWLFRDVAGNSPLHF
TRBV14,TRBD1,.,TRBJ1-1,TGTGCCAGCAGCCACTCATGGGCAGGGGGAAGTACAAACACTGAAGCTTTCTTT,CASSHSWAGGSTNTEAFF
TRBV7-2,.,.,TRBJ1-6,TGTGCCAGCAGCTTAGTGAAGAGTATCTCCGGGCATTCACCCCTCCACTTT,CASSLVKSISGHSPLHF
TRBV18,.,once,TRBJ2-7,TGTGCCAGCTCGGCGGGACTCCTCGTACCCTACGAGCAGTACTTC,CASSAGLLVPYEQYF
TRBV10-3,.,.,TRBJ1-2,TGTGCCATCAGTGAGCATAACTATGGCTACACCTTC,CAISEHNYGYTF
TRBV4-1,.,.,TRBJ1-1,TGCGCCAGCAGCCTCCACAGGGAAAACACTGAAGCTTTCTTT,CASSLHRENTEAFF
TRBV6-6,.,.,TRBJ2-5,TGTGCCAGCAGTTACGGGGAGACCCAGTACTTC,CASSYGETQYF
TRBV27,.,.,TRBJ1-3,TGTGCCAGCAGTTCTCCTGGAAACACCATATATTTT,CASSSPGNTIYF
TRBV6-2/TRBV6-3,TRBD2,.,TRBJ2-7,TGTGCCAGCAGCGTACTAGCGGGGGGACCCTACGAGCAGTACTTC,CASSVLAGGPYEQYF
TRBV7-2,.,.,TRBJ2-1,TGTGCCAGCAGCTTAAGGAGGGGCCACAATGAGCAGTTCTTC,CASSLRRGHNEQFF
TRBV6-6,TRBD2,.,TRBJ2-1,TGTGCCAGCAGCGGGACTAGCGGGGGCAATGAGCAGTTCTTC,CASSGTSGGNEQFF
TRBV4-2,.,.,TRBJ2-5,TGTGCCAGCAGCCAAGATTTGGGGGGTCAAGAGACCCAGTACTTC,CASSQDLGGQETQYF
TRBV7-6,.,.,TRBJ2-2,TGTGCCAGCAGCCCCCAACCGGGACCCGGGAACACCGGGGAGCTGTTTTTT,CASSPQPGPGNTGELFF
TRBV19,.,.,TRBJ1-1,TGTGCCAGTACCGATGACGGAGGGCCGGGGACTGAAGCTTTCTTT,CASTDDGGPGTEAFF
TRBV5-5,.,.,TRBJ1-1,TGTGCCAGCAGCTTGTTCCTGAACACTGAAGCTTTCTTT,CASSLFLNTEAFF
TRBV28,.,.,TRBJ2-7,TGTGCCAGCAGTTTAAAAGGGGGGCTCGTCGAGCAGTACTTC,CASSLKGGLVEQYF
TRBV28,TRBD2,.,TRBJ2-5,TGTGCCAGCAGTTTATTTTCGGGGGGGCACCAAGAGACCCAGTACTTC,CASSLFSGGHQETQYF
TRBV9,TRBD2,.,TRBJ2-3,TGTGCCAGCAGCGTAGGGGTAGCGGGGGGGACCACAGATACGCAGTATTTT,CASSVGVAGGTTDTQYF
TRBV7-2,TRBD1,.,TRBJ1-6,TGTGCCAGCAGCGTCAACAGGGGGCGCGGTTCACCCCTCCACTTT,CASSVNRGRGSPLHF
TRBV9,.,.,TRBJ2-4,TGTGCCAGCAGCCCACAGGTAGCCAAAAACATTCAGTACTTC,CASSPQVAKNIQYF
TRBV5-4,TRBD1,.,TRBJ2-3,TGTGCCAGCAGCTCCCGGGACAGTCAACCCACAGATACGCAGTATTTT,CASSSRDSQPTDTQYF
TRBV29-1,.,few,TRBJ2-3,TGCAGCGTTGATTGGGGGGCAGATACGCAGTATTTT,CSVDWGADTQYF
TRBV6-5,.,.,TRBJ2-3,TGTGCCAGCAGTAGCCCGGGGGATACGCAGTATTTT,CASSSPGDTQYF